This T cell receptor beta chain emerged from a study of blood T cell repertoires in COVID-19. Study background: The United States, Italy and Spain supplied acute and convalescent COVID-19 samples. Sources were T cells, B-cell-depleted T cells, or PBMCs; the material itself was cDNA or gDNA.

Per the original data handling: Nucleated cell counts were estimated from reference gene primer amplification. Assay used: immunoSEQ multiplex PCR; TCRdb lists only in-frame clones, some missing. V and J calls and clone size come straight from that table; D and trimming were deduced from the DNA. Here the sample spans roughly 350,000 clones, approximately 90% being singletons. The germline gives CDR1 SGHRS, CDR2 YFSETQ. V was trimmed by 4 bases and J by 0 bases, leaving 11 bases between them. The CDR3 spans 16 residues. The material sequenced was peripheral blood. This receptor was identified in a woman aged 50 to 60 with active or convalescent COVID-19. V and J are TRBV5-1 and TRBJ1-6; D remains unclear. The CDR3 loop reads CASSTEALSYNSPLHF. CDR3 in DNA: TGCGCCAGCAGCACCGAGGCTCTCTCCTATAATTCACCCCTCCACTTT.